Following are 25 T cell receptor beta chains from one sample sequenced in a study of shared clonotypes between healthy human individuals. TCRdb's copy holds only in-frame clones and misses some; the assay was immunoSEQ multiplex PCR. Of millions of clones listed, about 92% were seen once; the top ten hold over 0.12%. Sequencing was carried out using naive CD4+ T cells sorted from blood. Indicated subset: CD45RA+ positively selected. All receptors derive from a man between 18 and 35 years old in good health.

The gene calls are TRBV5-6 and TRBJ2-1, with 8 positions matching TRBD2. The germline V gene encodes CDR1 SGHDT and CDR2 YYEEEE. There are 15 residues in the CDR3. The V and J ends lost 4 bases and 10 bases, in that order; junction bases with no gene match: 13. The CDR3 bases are TGTGCCAGCAGCGGCGGGATAGTAGCGGGGCTAGAGCAGTTCTTC. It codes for CASSGGIVAGLEQFF.

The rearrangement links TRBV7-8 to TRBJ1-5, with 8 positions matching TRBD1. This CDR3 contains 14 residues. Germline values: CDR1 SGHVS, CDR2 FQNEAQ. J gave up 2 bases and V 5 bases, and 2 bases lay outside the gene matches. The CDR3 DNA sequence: TGTGCCAGCAGCCAGACAGGGGGCAATCAGCCCCAGCATTTT. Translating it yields CASSQTGGNQPQHF.

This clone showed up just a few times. This CDR3 is CASMGATEAFF. In DNA form, the CDR3 reads TGTGCCAGTATGGGGGCCACTGAAGCTTTCTTT. This chain uses TRBV19 with TRBJ1-1, with a tentative D call TRBD1 (6 bases). The CDR3 sequence is 11 residues long. Trimming stripped 7 bases from V and 4 bases from J, with 7 bases between. Germline assignment: CDR1 LNHDA and CDR2 SQIVND (reference sequence).

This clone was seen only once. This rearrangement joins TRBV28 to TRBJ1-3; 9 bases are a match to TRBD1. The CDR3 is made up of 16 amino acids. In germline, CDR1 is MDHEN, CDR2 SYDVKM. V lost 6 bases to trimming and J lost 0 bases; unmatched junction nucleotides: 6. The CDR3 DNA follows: TGTGCCAGCAGCCCCGGGACAGGGCGCTCTGGAAACACCATATATTTT. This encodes CASSPGTGRSGNTIYF. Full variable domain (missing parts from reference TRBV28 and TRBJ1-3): DVKVTQSSRYLVKRTGEKVFLECVQDMDHENMFWYRQDPGLGLRLIYFSYDVKMKEKGDIPEGYSVSREKKERFSLILESASTNQTSMYLCASSPGTGRSGNTIYFGEGSWLTVV.

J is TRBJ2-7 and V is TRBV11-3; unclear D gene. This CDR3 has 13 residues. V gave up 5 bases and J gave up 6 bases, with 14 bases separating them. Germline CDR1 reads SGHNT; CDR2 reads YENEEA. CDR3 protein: CASSTSEPGEQYF. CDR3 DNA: TGTGCCAGCAGCACGTCGGAGCCCGGCGAGCAGTACTTC.

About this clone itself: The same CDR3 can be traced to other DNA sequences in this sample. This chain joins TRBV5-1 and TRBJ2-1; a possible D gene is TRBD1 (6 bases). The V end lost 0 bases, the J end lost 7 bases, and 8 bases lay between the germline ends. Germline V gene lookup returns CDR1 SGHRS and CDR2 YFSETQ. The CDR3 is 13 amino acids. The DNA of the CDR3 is TGCGCCAGCAGCTTGGGGACAGCTAATGAGCAGTTCTTC. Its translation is CASSLGTANEQFF.

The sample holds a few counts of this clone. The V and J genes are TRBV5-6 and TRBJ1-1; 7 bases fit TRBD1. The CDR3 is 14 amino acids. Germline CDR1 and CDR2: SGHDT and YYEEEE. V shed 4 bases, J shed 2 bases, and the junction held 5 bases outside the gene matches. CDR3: CASSRGQYNTEAFF. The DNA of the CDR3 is TGTGCCAGCAGCCGGGGACAGTATAACACTGAAGCTTTCTTT. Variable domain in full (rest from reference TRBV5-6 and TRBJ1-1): DAGVTQSPTHLIKTRGQQVTLRCSPKSGHDTVSWYQQALGQGPQFIFQYYEEEERQRGNFPDRFSGHQFPNYSSELNVNALLLGDSALYLCASSRGQYNTEAFFGQGTRLTVV.

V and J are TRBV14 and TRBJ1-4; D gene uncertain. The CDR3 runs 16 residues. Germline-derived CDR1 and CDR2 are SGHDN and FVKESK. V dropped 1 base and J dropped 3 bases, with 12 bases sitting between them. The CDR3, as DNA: TGTGCCAGCAGCCAAGGAGGAGGGTTAGCTAATGAAAAACTGTTTTTT. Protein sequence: CASSQGGGLANEKLFF.

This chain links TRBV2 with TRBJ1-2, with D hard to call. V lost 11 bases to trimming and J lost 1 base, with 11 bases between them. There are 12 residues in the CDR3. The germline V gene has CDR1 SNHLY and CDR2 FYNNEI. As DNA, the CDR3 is TGTGCCGGCGCAGGCTTTAACTATGGCTACACCTTC. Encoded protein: CAGAGFNYGYTF.

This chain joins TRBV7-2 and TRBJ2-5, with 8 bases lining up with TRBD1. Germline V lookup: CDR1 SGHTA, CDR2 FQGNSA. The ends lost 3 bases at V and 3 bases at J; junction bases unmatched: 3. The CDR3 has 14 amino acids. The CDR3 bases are TGTGCCAGCAGCTTTCAGGGGGCGAAAGAGACCCAGTACTTC. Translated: CASSFQGAKETQYF.

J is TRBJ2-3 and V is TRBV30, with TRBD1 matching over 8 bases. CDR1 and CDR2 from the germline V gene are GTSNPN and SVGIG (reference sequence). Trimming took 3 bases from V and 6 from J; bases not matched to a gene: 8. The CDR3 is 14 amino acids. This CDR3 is CAWSPGGTSDTQYF. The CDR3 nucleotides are TGTGCCTGGAGCCCAGGGGGCACTTCGGATACGCAGTATTTT.

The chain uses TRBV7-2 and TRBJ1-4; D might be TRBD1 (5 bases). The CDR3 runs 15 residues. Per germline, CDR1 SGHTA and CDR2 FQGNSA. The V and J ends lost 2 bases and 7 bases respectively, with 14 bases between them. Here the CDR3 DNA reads TGTGCCAGCAGCTTATCATCGAGGGGAGGTGAAAAACTGTTTTTT. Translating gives CASSLSSRGGEKLFF.

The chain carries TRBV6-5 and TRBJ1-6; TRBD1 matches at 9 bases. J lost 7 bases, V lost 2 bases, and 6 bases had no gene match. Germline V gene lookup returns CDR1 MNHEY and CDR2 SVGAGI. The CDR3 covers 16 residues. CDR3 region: CASSYGTGSGNSPLHF. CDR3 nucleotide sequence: TGTGCCAGCAGTTACGGGACAGGGTCGGGGAATTCACCCCTCCACTTT.

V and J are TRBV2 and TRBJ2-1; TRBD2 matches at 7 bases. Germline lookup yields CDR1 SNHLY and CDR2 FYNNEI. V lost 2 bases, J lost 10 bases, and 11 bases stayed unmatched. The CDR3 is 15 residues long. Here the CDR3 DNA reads TGTGCCAGCAGTGAAATGGCGGGAGAAGCAGGCGAGCAGTTCTTC. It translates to CASSEMAGEAGEQFF.

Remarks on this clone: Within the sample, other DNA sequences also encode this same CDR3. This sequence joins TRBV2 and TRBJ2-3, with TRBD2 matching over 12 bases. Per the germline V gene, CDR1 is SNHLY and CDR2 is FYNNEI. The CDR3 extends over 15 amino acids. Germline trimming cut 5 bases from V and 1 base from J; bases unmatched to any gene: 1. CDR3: CASSRTSGGTDTQYF. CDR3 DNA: TGTGCCAGCAGTAGGACTAGCGGGGGCACAGATACGCAGTATTTT.

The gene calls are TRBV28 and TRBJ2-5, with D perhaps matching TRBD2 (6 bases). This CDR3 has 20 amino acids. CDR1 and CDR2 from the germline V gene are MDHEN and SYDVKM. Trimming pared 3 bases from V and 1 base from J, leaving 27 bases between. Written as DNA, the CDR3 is TGTGCCAGCAGTTTTGGGGAAGGGTGGGAGCGGGCTGTTCGCCAAGAGACCCAGTACTTC. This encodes CASSFGEGWERAVRQETQYF. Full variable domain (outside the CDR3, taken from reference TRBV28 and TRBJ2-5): DVKVTQSSRYLVKRTGEKVFLECVQDMDHENMFWYRQDPGLGLRLIYFSYDVKMKEKGDIPEGYSVSREKKERFSLILESASTNQTSMYLCASSFGEGWERAVRQETQYFGPGTRLLVL.

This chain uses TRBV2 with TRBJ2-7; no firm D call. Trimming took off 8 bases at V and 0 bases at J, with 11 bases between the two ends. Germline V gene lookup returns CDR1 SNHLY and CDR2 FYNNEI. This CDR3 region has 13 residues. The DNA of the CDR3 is TGTGCCAGCGGAACTGGAGCCTCCTACGAGCAGTACTTC. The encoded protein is CASGTGASYEQYF.

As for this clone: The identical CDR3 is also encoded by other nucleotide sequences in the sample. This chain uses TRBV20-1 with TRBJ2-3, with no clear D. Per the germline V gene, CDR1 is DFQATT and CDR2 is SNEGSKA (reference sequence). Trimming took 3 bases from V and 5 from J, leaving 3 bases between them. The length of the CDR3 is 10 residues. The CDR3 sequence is CSARLDTQYF. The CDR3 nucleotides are TGCAGTGCTAGGTTAGATACGCAGTATTTT.

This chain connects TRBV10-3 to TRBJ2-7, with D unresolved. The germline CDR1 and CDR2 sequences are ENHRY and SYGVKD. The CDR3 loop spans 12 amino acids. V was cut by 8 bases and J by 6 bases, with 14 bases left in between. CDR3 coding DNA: TGTGCCATCTCCCTAGGTTCCCGCGAGCAGTACTTC. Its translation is CAISLGSREQYF.

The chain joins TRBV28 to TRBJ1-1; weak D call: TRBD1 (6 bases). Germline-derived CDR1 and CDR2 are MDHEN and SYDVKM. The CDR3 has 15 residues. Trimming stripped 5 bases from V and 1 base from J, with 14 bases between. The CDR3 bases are TGTGCCAGCAGTGGGGGGGGCGGGAGGAACACTGAAGCTTTCTTT. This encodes CASSGGGGRNTEAFF.

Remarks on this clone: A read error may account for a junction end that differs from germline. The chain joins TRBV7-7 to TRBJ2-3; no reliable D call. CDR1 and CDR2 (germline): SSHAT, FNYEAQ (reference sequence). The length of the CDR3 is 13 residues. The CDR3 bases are TGTGCTAGCAGCTTAGCTTTCACAGATACGCAGTATTTT. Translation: CASSLAFTDTQYF.

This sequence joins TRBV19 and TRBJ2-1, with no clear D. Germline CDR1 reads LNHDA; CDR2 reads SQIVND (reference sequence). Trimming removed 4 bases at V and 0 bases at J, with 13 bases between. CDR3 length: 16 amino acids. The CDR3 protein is CASSTPQVGSYNEQFF. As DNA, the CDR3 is TGTGCCAGTAGTACCCCCCAAGTCGGCTCCTACAATGAGCAGTTCTTC.

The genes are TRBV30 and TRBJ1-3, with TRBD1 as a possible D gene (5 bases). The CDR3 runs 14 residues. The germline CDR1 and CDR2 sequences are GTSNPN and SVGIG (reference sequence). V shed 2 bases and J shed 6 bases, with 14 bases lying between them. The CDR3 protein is CAWSLQGVANTIYF. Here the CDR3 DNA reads TGTGCCTGGAGTCTCCAGGGAGTGGCAAACACCATATATTTT.

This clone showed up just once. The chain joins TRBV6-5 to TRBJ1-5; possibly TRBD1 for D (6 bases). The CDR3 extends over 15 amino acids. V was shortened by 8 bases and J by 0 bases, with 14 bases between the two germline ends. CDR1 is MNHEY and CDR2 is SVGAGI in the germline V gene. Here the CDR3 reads CASAKTGLSNQPQHF. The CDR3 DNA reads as TGTGCCAGCGCCAAGACAGGACTTAGCAATCAGCCCCAGCATTTT.

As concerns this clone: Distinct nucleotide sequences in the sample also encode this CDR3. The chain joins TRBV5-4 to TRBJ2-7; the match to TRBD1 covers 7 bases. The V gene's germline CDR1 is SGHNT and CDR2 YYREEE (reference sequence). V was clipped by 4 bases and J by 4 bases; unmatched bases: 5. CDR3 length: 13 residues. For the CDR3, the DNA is TGTGCCAGCAGCCTCGACAGGGCTTACGAGCAGTACTTC. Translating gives CASSLDRAYEQYF.